The present entry profiles one TCR beta chain with its context. Sequencing targeted TCR beta in T cells from blood (CD8+ and CD4+). These data belong to a study of CD8 T cells in Susac syndrome. After extraction with the RNeasy kit, 0.5 to 1 ug of the RNA was reverse transcribed using random hexamers. Using its own MiXCR run on the immunoSEQ multiplex PCR reads, TCRdb lists one record per CDR3 protein. Of 330,000 or so distinct CDR3 sequences in the sample, roughly 85% were seen once. The CDR3 runs to 18 residues. The V segment lost 2 bases and the J segment 0 bases; nucleotides outside the gene matches: 8. Germline V gene sequence: CDR1 LGHNA, CDR2 YSLEER.

This chain uses TRBV4-3 with TRBJ2-2, with TRBD2 matching 8 bases. The TCR comes from a human donor with multiple sclerosis. Sequences were obtained from CD8+ T cells from PBMCs. The CDR3 is CASSQTSWTSSNTGELFF. As DNA, the CDR3 is TGCGCCAGCAGCCAAACCTCCTGGACTAGCTCGAACACCGGGGAGCTGTTTTTT.